This entry is about one T cell receptor beta chain. This could be a read error, since a much larger clone is one nucleotide away. The source of the sample is a study of T cells after yellow fever vaccination. The CDR3 has 13 amino acids. CDR1 DFQATT and CDR2 SNEGSKA come from the germline V gene (reference sequence). V gave up 0 bases and J gave up 3 bases, with 8 bases separating them. For TCR, cDNA came from 5'RACE template switching, which added a universal primer site and UMIs. TCRdb passed the 5' RACE reads through MiXCR, listing each CDR3 protein once. The sample lists hundreds of thousands of distinct CDR3 sequences; about 13% were seen once.

V is TRBV20-1 and J is TRBJ1-1, with a possible D match to TRBD1 (6 bases). The material sequenced was PBMCs, taken on the day of the yellow fever booster vaccination. The clonotype comes from a man aged 25-45 years who received the YFV17D yellow fever vaccine. The CDR3 sequence: CSAREDSYTEAFF. DNA of the CDR3: TGCAGTGCTAGAGAGGACAGTTACACTGAAGCTTTCTTT.